A single sample gave rise to the 11 T cell receptor beta chains below, sequenced in a study of blood T cell repertoires in COVID-19. Clones were read by immunoSEQ multiplex PCR, and TCRdb kept only the in-frame ones, dropping some. The table has around 120,000 clones, around 90% seen once. Sequenced: peripheral blood. Every receptor here comes from an older woman with COVID-19, enrolled during active disease.

The rearrangement joins TRBV5-1 to TRBJ2-6; D call uncertain. Germline V gene sequence: CDR1 SGHRS, CDR2 YFSETQ. The V gene lost 8 bases and the J gene lost 0 bases, with 6 bases spanning the gap. This CDR3 spans 13 amino acids. This chain's CDR3 is CASRLSGANVLTF. The CDR3 DNA sequence: TGCGCCAGTCGTCTCTCTGGGGCCAACGTCCTGACTTTC. Complete variable domain (other parts from reference TRBV5-1 and TRBJ2-6): KAGVTQTPRYLIKTRGQQVTLSCSPISGHRSVSWYQQTPGQGLQFLFEYFSETQRNKGNFPGRFSGRQFSNSRSEMNVSTLELGDSALYLCASRLSGANVLTFGAGSRLTVL.

The chain joins TRBV19 to TRBJ1-3; no firm D call. Per the germline V gene, CDR1 is LNHDA and CDR2 is SQIVND (reference sequence). V was shortened by 8 bases and J by 0 bases, with 8 bases between the two germline ends. The CDR3 extends over 13 amino acids. CDR3 amino acids: CASFSYSGNTIYF. Written as DNA, the CDR3 is TGTGCCAGTTTCTCGTACTCTGGAAACACCATATATTTT.

J is TRBJ2-2 and V is TRBV4-3; possible D gene TRBD2, 5 bases. The CDR3 is made up of 14 amino acids. V lost 1 base and J 4 bases, leaving 7 bases between the germline ends. Per the germline V gene, CDR1 is LGHNA and CDR2 is YSLEER. This CDR3 reads CASSQGSATGELFF. In DNA form, the CDR3 reads TGCGCCAGCAGCCAAGGTAGCGCCACCGGGGAGCTGTTTTTT.

This clone was counted only a few times. The gene calls are TRBV9 and TRBJ2-7; possible D gene TRBD1, 6 bases. The CDR3 contains 15 residues. The V gene lost 0 bases and the J gene lost 0 bases, with 10 bases spanning the gap. Germline V gene sequence: CDR1 SGDLS, CDR2 YYNGEE. The CDR3 DNA sequence: TGTGCCAGCAGCGTAGCTGGGGGCCACTCCTACGAGCAGTACTTC. Amino acid sequence: CASSVAGGHSYEQYF.

V usage is TRBV19 and J usage is TRBJ1-1, with 7 positions matching TRBD1. V dropped 8 bases and J dropped 3; count of bases not matched to a gene: 6. The CDR3 is made up of 13 amino acids. The germline V gene has CDR1 LNHDA and CDR2 SQIVND (reference sequence). The CDR3 bases are TGTGCCAGTCAAAGGGACAGTTACACTGAAGCTTTCTTT. It specifies CASQRDSYTEAFF.

The V and J genes are TRBV19 and TRBJ2-6, with D possibly being TRBD1 (6 bases). This CDR3 comprises 17 residues. Germline loops: CDR1 LNHDA, CDR2 SQIVND (reference sequence). Trimming removed 4 bases at V and 0 bases at J, with 13 bases between. The CDR3 DNA sequence: TGTGCCAGTAGTAGGGGGACACCAGGCTCTGGGGCCAACGTCCTGACTTTC. Protein sequence: CASSRGTPGSGANVLTF.

The rearrangement links TRBV20-1 to TRBJ1-2, with a tentative D call TRBD1 (5 bases). V was cut by 1 base and J by 11 bases, with 11 bases left in between. CDR3 length equals 11 residues. CDR1 and CDR2 from the germline V gene are DFQATT and SNEGSKA (reference sequence). The CDR3 DNA reads TGCAGTGCTAGAGGGGGGGGATCATACACCTTC. Encoded protein: CSARGGGSYTF.

V usage is TRBV4-1 and J usage is TRBJ2-3; 7 bases line up with TRBD1. Losses at the gene ends were 3 bases for V and 2 bases for J; bases not matched to a gene: 11. This CDR3 spans 17 amino acids. CDR1 is MGHRA and CDR2 is YSYEKL in the germline V gene. The CDR3 DNA follows: TGCGCCAGCAGCCACAACCTTCGGACAGGAATCACAGATACGCAGTATTTT. It specifies CASSHNLRTGITDTQYF.

This rearrangement joins TRBV6-6 to TRBJ1-1; 12 bases are shared with TRBD1. This CDR3 comprises 15 residues. V trimming: 6 bases; J trimming: 4 bases; junction bases outside the gene matches: 6. Germline V gives CDR1 MNHNY, CDR2 SVGAGI (reference sequence). The CDR3 DNA follows: TGTGCCAGCAGCTCCGGGACAGGGGGCGGCACTGAAGCTTTCTTT. It encodes CASSSGTGGGTEAFF.

The chain uses TRBV5-1 and TRBJ1-1, with D possibly being TRBD1 (5 bases). Between the trimmed V and J ends, which lost 4 bases and 6 bases, there was a span of 16 bases. The CDR3 has 14 amino acids. CDR1 and CDR2 from the germline V gene are SGHRS and YFSETQ. CDR3 bases: TGCGCCAGCAGCACGCCTCAGGGTCGGGCTGAAGCTTTCTTT. Translated: CASSTPQGRAEAFF.

The J gene is TRBJ2-5, the V gene TRBV18, with 9 bases lining up with TRBD1. CDR1 is KGHSH, CDR2 LQKENI, per germline. V gave up 5 bases and J gave up 2 bases; unmatched junction bases: 9. The CDR3 has 16 residues. CDR3 nucleotides: TGTGCCAGCTCAGCAACAGGGGGCCCACGGCAAGAGACCCAGTACTTC. This translates into CASSATGGPRQETQYF.